The 5 T cell receptor beta chains in this list originate from one sample, sequenced in a study of blood T cell repertoires in COVID-19. The table came from immunoSEQ multiplex PCR; TCRdb's copy has only in-frame clones and leaves some out. The repertoire holds 250,000 to 350,000 clones, more than 70% seen once, with nearly 6.5% in the top ten. The sequenced sample consisted of peripheral blood. The receptors were sampled from a man between 18 and 35 years old who had recovered from COVID-19.

The chain combines TRBV7-8 with TRBJ1-1; 8 bases align to TRBD1. The CDR3 covers 15 residues. Germline CDR1 and CDR2: SGHVS and FQNEAQ. Trimming cost V 6 bases and J 4 bases; bases outside gene matches: 10. CDR3 sequence (DNA): TGTGCCAGCAGTTATTTTACAGGGGGTTTCACTGAAGCTTTCTTT. Its translation: CASSYFTGGFTEAFF.

This chain joins TRBV7-3 and TRBJ1-1; D might be TRBD1 (6 bases). V lost 5 bases and J 1 base, leaving 11 bases between the germline ends. Germline values: CDR1 SGHTA, CDR2 FQGTGA. The CDR3 has 14 amino acids. The CDR3: CASSPGGQNTEAFF. For the CDR3, the DNA is TGTGCCAGCAGCCCCGGGGGGCAGAACACTGAAGCTTTCTTT.

The chain couples TRBV5-1 to TRBJ1-1; possibly TRBD1 for D (5 bases). The CDR3 contains 16 residues. Germline V gene sequence: CDR1 SGHRS, CDR2 YFSETQ. The ends were cut back, 0 bases at V and 1 base at J, with 13 bases in the middle. CDR3 coding DNA: TGCGCCAGCAGCTTGGCCGTGAGACAGACGAACACTGAAGCTTTCTTT. Its protein product is CASSLAVRQTNTEAFF. The whole variable domain, filled in from reference TRBV5-1 and TRBJ1-1, reads KAGVTQTPRYLIKTRGQQVTLSCSPISGHRSVSWYQQTPGQGLQFLFEYFSETQRNKGNFPGRFSGRQFSNSRSEMNVSTLELGDSALYLCASSLAVRQTNTEAFFGQGTRLTVV.

The J gene is TRBJ1-4, the V gene TRBV6-5; TRBD1 matches at 8 bases. This CDR3 is 14 amino acids long. The trim removed 6 bases at V and 6 bases at J, leaving 6 bases unmatched. Per the germline V gene, CDR1 is MNHEY and CDR2 is SVGAGI. CDR3 loop: CASRPTGEDEKLFF. For the CDR3, the DNA is TGTGCCAGCAGACCGACAGGGGAGGATGAAAAACTGTTTTTT.

The V call is TRBV5-4, the J call TRBJ1-2; D remains ambiguous. Trimming removed 1 base from V and 2 bases from J, with 9 bases in between. The CDR3 extends over 14 amino acids. Germline values: CDR1 SGHNT, CDR2 YYREEE (reference sequence). The CDR3, as DNA: TGTGCCAGCAGCTTGCCGGGAATCAACTATGGCTACACCTTC. Protein: CASSLPGINYGYTF.